Listed below are T cell receptor beta chains from one sample, sequenced in a study of blood T cell repertoires in COVID-19. Clones were read by immunoSEQ multiplex PCR, and TCRdb kept only the in-frame ones, dropping some. The profile covers about 480,000 clones, with roughly nine tenths appearing a single time and less than 9% taken by the ten largest. Sequenced sample: peripheral blood. The receptors come from a woman between 50 and 59 years old with COVID-19, enrolled during active disease. Both conserved end residues are part of each CDR3. Each record gives: D gene, V gene, J gene, clone size, CDR3 protein, CDR3 DNA. D genes are given only for firm matches. The listing skips clone size in some rows; elsewhere it reads once, few, many or a size class.

d_gene: TRBD1
v_gene: TRBV14
j_gene: TRBJ1-1
abundance: -
CDR3aa: CASSQEGTGATEAFF
CDR3nt: TGTGCCAGCAGCCAAGAGGGGACAGGGGCAACTGAAGCTTTCTTT

d_gene: TRBD1
v_gene: TRBV3-1/TRBV3-2
j_gene: TRBJ1-2
abundance: once
CDR3aa: CASSQGIVTGYGYTF
CDR3nt: TGTGCCAGCAGCCAAGGGATCGTGACAGGGTATGGCTACACCTTC

d_gene: -
v_gene: TRBV12-3/TRBV12-4
j_gene: TRBJ2-1
abundance: -
CDR3aa: CASSRQGNEQFF
CDR3nt: TGTGCCAGCAGCAGGCAGGGGAATGAGCAGTTCTTC

d_gene: -
v_gene: TRBV6-5
j_gene: TRBJ1-6
abundance: -
CDR3aa: CASSYSRTLNNSPLHF
CDR3nt: TGTGCCAGCAGTTACTCGAGGACACTTAATAATTCACCCCTCCACTTT

d_gene: -
v_gene: TRBV24-1
j_gene: TRBJ1-5
abundance: -
CDR3aa: CATSDLYSPNQPQHF
CDR3nt: TGTGCCACCAGTGACCTTTACAGCCCAAATCAGCCCCAGCATTTT

d_gene: -
v_gene: TRBV7-2
j_gene: TRBJ2-3
abundance: -
CDR3aa: CASSLGQHTDTQYF
CDR3nt: TGTGCCAGCAGCTTAGGACAGCACACAGATACGCAGTATTTT

d_gene: -
v_gene: TRBV9
j_gene: TRBJ2-3
abundance: -
CDR3aa: CASSEETGRTDTQYF
CDR3nt: TGTGCCAGCAGCGAGGAGACAGGGAGGACAGATACGCAGTATTTT

d_gene: -
v_gene: TRBV11-2
j_gene: TRBJ1-2
abundance: -
CDR3aa: CASSLSREYYGYTF
CDR3nt: TGTGCCAGCAGCTTATCGAGAGAATACTATGGCTACACCTTC

d_gene: -
v_gene: TRBV19
j_gene: TRBJ1-5
abundance: -
CDR3aa: CASSTHRTGRFQPQHF
CDR3nt: TGTGCCAGTAGTACCCATCGAACAGGGCGGTTTCAGCCCCAGCATTTT

d_gene: -
v_gene: TRBV4-2
j_gene: TRBJ1-2
abundance: few
CDR3aa: CASSQDLQGLGYGYTF
CDR3nt: TGTGCCAGCAGCCAAGATCTACAGGGCTTGGGCTATGGCTACACCTTC

d_gene: TRBD2
v_gene: TRBV7-2
j_gene: TRBJ2-3
abundance: -
CDR3aa: CASSPRTSGGYTDTQYF
CDR3nt: TGTGCCAGCAGCCCCCGGACTAGCGGGGGGTACACAGATACGCAGTATTTT

d_gene: -
v_gene: TRBV9
j_gene: TRBJ1-1
abundance: -
CDR3aa: CASSPQTGSAEAFF
CDR3nt: TGTGCCAGCAGCCCCCAGACAGGTTCAGCTGAAGCTTTCTTT

d_gene: -
v_gene: TRBV18
j_gene: TRBJ1-2
abundance: once
CDR3aa: CASSPGQLNGYTF
CDR3nt: TGTGCCAGCTCACCGGGGCAGTTGAATGGCTACACCTTC

d_gene: TRBD1
v_gene: TRBV4-2
j_gene: TRBJ2-7
abundance: -
CDR3aa: CASSQEWTGTYEQYF
CDR3nt: TGTGCCAGCAGCCAAGAATGGACAGGGACCTACGAGCAGTACTTC

d_gene: TRBD1
v_gene: TRBV6-5
j_gene: TRBJ2-7
abundance: -
CDR3aa: CASSYSRGQAINEQYF
CDR3nt: TGTGCCAGCAGTTACTCGAGGGGACAGGCCATCAACGAGCAGTACTTC

d_gene: TRBD2
v_gene: TRBV4-2
j_gene: TRBJ2-3
abundance: -
CDR3aa: CASSQDLSSGGLRDTQYF
CDR3nt: TGTGCCAGCAGCCAAGATCTGTCTAGCGGGGGTCTCAGAGATACGCAGTATTTT

d_gene: -
v_gene: TRBV4-1
j_gene: TRBJ2-1
abundance: -
CDR3aa: CASSQDRGPGGLSANEQFF
CDR3nt: TGCGCCAGCAGCCAAGATCGGGGTCCGGGTGGTCTATCCGCCAATGAGCAGTTCTTC

d_gene: TRBD1
v_gene: TRBV18
j_gene: TRBJ1-1
abundance: -
CDR3aa: CASSLGQGDTEAFF
CDR3nt: TGTGCCAGCTCACTGGGACAGGGCGACACTGAAGCTTTCTTT

d_gene: TRBD1
v_gene: TRBV18
j_gene: TRBJ1-1
abundance: -
CDR3aa: CASSPGQGAEAFF
CDR3nt: TGTGCCAGCTCACCCGGACAGGGGGCTGAAGCTTTCTTT

d_gene: -
v_gene: TRBV9
j_gene: TRBJ2-5
abundance: -
CDR3aa: CASSVGGDETQYF
CDR3nt: TGTGCCAGCAGCGTAGGCGGGGATGAGACCCAGTACTTC

d_gene: TRBD2
v_gene: TRBV5-4
j_gene: TRBJ2-5
abundance: once
CDR3aa: CASAPGGDGETQYF
CDR3nt: TGTGCCAGCGCACCGGGGGGGGATGGGGAGACCCAGTACTTC

d_gene: TRBD2
v_gene: TRBV10-3
j_gene: TRBJ2-1
abundance: once
CDR3aa: CASRLAGGPLNEQFF
CDR3nt: TGTGCCAGCAGACTAGCGGGGGGGCCATTGAATGAGCAGTTCTTC

d_gene: -
v_gene: TRBV14
j_gene: TRBJ2-4
abundance: -
CDR3aa: CASSPRTTGFPSKNIQYF
CDR3nt: TGTGCCAGCAGCCCAAGAACGACAGGTTTTCCCTCCAAAAACATTCAGTACTTC

d_gene: TRBD1
v_gene: TRBV5-6
j_gene: TRBJ1-1
abundance: -
CDR3aa: CASSGTEDTEAFF
CDR3nt: TGTGCCAGCAGCGGGACAGAGGACACTGAAGCTTTCTTT

d_gene: -
v_gene: TRBV11-1
j_gene: TRBJ2-7
abundance: -
CDR3aa: CASSSGSYEQYF
CDR3nt: TGTGCCAGCAGCTCGGGGAGCTACGAGCAGTACTTC

d_gene: -
v_gene: TRBV7-2
j_gene: TRBJ2-1
abundance: once
CDR3aa: CASSSRRGVESSYNEQFF
CDR3nt: TGTGCCAGCAGCTCCCGGAGGGGTGTGGAAAGCTCCTACAATGAGCAGTTCTTC

d_gene: TRBD1
v_gene: TRBV3-1/TRBV3-2
j_gene: TRBJ1-2
abundance: once
CDR3aa: CASSQGQGLYYGYTF
CDR3nt: TGTGCCAGCAGCCAGGGACAGGGCCTCTACTATGGCTACACCTTC

d_gene: -
v_gene: TRBV6-5
j_gene: TRBJ1-6
abundance: -
CDR3aa: CASTSGGSPLHF
CDR3nt: TGTGCCAGCACCTCCGGGGGTTCACCCCTCCACTTT

d_gene: -
v_gene: TRBV5-6
j_gene: TRBJ1-6
abundance: -
CDR3aa: CASSYTTNSPLHF
CDR3nt: TGTGCCAGCAGCTATACTACTAATTCACCCCTCCACTTT

d_gene: TRBD1
v_gene: TRBV5-1
j_gene: TRBJ2-3
abundance: -
CDR3aa: CASSQQGVDTQYF
CDR3nt: TGCGCCAGCAGCCAACAGGGGGTAGATACGCAGTATTTT

d_gene: TRBD1
v_gene: TRBV5-6
j_gene: TRBJ2-1
abundance: -
CDR3aa: CASRYGTGRNEQFF
CDR3nt: TGTGCCAGCAGATACGGGACAGGGCGTAATGAGCAGTTCTTC

d_gene: -
v_gene: TRBV3-1/TRBV3-2
j_gene: TRBJ1-1
abundance: once
CDR3aa: CASGWSGMNTEAFF
CDR3nt: TGTGCCAGCGGTTGGTCAGGGATGAACACTGAAGCTTTCTTT

d_gene: -
v_gene: TRBV19
j_gene: TRBJ1-2
abundance: -
CDR3aa: CASSGGINTNYGYTF
CDR3nt: TGTGCCAGTAGTGGAGGCATAAACACTAACTATGGCTACACCTTC

d_gene: TRBD1
v_gene: TRBV9
j_gene: TRBJ1-2
abundance: -
CDR3aa: CASSGSTGGSGYTF
CDR3nt: TGTGCCAGCAGCGGTTCTACAGGGGGCTCTGGCTACACCTTC

d_gene: TRBD2
v_gene: TRBV7-3
j_gene: TRBJ2-1
abundance: -
CDR3aa: CASSLRTSGHYNEQFF
CDR3nt: TGTGCCAGCAGCTTAAGGACTAGCGGGCATTACAATGAGCAGTTCTTC

d_gene: -
v_gene: TRBV29-1
j_gene: TRBJ2-7
abundance: -
CDR3aa: CSTQQGAEQYF
CDR3nt: TGCAGTACCCAACAGGGTGCCGAGCAGTACTTC

d_gene: -
v_gene: TRBV7-8
j_gene: TRBJ2-7
abundance: -
CDR3aa: CASSRRPYEQYF
CDR3nt: TGTGCCAGCAGCCGCCGTCCCTACGAGCAGTACTTC

d_gene: TRBD2
v_gene: TRBV9
j_gene: TRBJ2-3
abundance: -
CDR3aa: CASSPGTSGDTQYF
CDR3nt: TGTGCCAGCAGTCCCGGGACTAGCGGGGATACGCAGTATTTT

d_gene: -
v_gene: TRBV13
j_gene: TRBJ2-3
abundance: -
CDR3aa: CASSMSSDTQYF
CDR3nt: TGTGCCAGCAGCATGAGCTCAGATACGCAGTATTTT

d_gene: -
v_gene: TRBV19
j_gene: TRBJ1-1
abundance: -
CDR3aa: CASSRDEGPEAFF
CDR3nt: TGTGCCAGTAGTAGAGATGAGGGCCCTGAAGCTTTCTTT

d_gene: TRBD1
v_gene: TRBV5-1
j_gene: TRBJ2-3
abundance: -
CDR3aa: CASSLARQGSTDTQYF
CDR3nt: TGCGCCAGCAGCTTGGCAAGACAGGGAAGCACAGATACGCAGTATTTT

d_gene: -
v_gene: TRBV12-3/TRBV12-4
j_gene: TRBJ1-2
abundance: -
CDR3aa: CASSLGRISGYTF
CDR3nt: TGTGCCAGCAGCTTGGGGAGGATCTCTGGCTACACCTTC